Following are 5 T cell receptor beta chains from one sample sequenced in a study of blood T cell repertoires in COVID-19. Assay: immunoSEQ multiplex PCR; the TCRdb copy retains only in-frame clones and omits some. This sample has some 240,000 clones; 80% occur once, and the top ten carry 13%. Sequenced: peripheral blood. Receptor source: a human donor in a cohort sampled during active COVID-19.

Only one count was recorded for this clone. The chain has TRBV3-1 (or the pseudogene TRBV3-2) and TRBJ2-7; D is possibly TRBD1 (6 bases). Per the germline V gene, CDR1 is LGHDT and CDR2 is YNNKEL (reference sequence). This CDR3 is 16 amino acids long. Trimming pared 3 bases from V and 4 bases from J, leaving 19 bases between. CDR3 loop: CASSHALPGQPYEQYF. The CDR3 nucleotides are TGTGCCAGCAGCCATGCATTACCCGGACAGCCATACGAGCAGTACTTC.

The chain combines TRBV2 with TRBJ1-4; D is possibly TRBD1 (5 bases). Trimming cost V 6 bases and J 7 bases, with 18 bases left between them. CDR1 is SNHLY and CDR2 is FYNNEI in the germline V gene. CDR3 length equals 15 residues. The CDR3 protein is CASRQQDLVFEKLFF. As DNA, the CDR3 is TGTGCCAGCAGACAACAGGATCTGGTTTTTGAAAAACTGTTTTTT.

This chain uses TRBV7-9 with TRBJ2-2; 7 bases agree with TRBD1. J gave up 1 base and V 7 bases, and 0 bases lay outside the gene matches. This CDR3 comprises 13 residues. Germline CDR1 SEHNR, CDR2 FQNEAQ (reference sequence). DNA of the CDR3: TGTGCCAGCAACAGGGGGAACACCGGGGAGCTGTTTTTT. Amino acid sequence: CASNRGNTGELFF. The entire variable domain, with the rest obtained from reference TRBV7-9 and TRBJ2-2, is as follows: DTGVSQNPRHKITKRGQNVTFRCDPISEHNRLYWYRQTLGQGPEFLTYFQNEAQLEKSRLLSDRFSAERPKGSFSTLEIQRTEQGDSAMYLCASNRGNTGELFFGEGSRLTVL.

This clone was seen a handful of times. The chain carries TRBV19 and TRBJ1-3; 8 bases agree with TRBD1. Germline loops: CDR1 LNHDA, CDR2 SQIVND (reference sequence). CDR3 length: 17 amino acids. V lost 5 bases to trimming and J lost 8 bases; unmatched junction nucleotides: 17. The CDR3 DNA reads TGTGCCAGTAGTCCAGAGACCCCGGGACAGGTACGGTACACCATATATTTT. Translated, it gives CASSPETPGQVRYTIYF.

This clone appeared once. This chain uses TRBV18 with TRBJ1-5; D might be TRBD1 (6 bases). Germline values: CDR1 KGHSH, CDR2 LQKENI. The length of the CDR3 is 13 residues. The germline V and J ends were trimmed by 2 bases and 6 bases, with 8 bases remaining between them. CDR3 protein: CASSPGGLQPQHF. The CDR3 bases are TGTGCCAGCTCACCAGGGGGCCTTCAGCCCCAGCATTTT.